This T cell receptor beta chain was recovered during a study of blood T cells in healthy people across ages. Study-wide results and limits: Older age coincided with a roughly linear decline in TCR beta diversity per million T cells. Samples with more naive T cells showed higher observed beta diversity.

Only a few counts were recorded for this clonotype. Antigen: not known. A second PCR of 7 to 11 cycles used a sample-barcoded 5' primer and a J-beta primer mix. TCRdb reprocessed the 5' RACE reads with MiXCR, giving one entry per CDR3 protein. The profile shows around 790,000 distinct CDR3 sequences, under 45% of them singletons. The junction had 13 bases not matched to a gene; V was cut back by 4 bases and J by 8 bases. Germline CDR1 SGDLS, CDR2 YYNGEE. CDR3 length: 16 residues. This TCR was recovered from a man aged 55 to 70 in good health. Sequencing was carried out using blood. V is TRBV9 and J is TRBJ2-1, with 9 bases lining up with TRBD2. The CDR3 nucleotides are TGTGCCAGCAGCCAAACTTTAGCGGGGGAGAATCATGAGCAGTTCTTC. Translated, it gives CASSQTLAGENHEQFF.